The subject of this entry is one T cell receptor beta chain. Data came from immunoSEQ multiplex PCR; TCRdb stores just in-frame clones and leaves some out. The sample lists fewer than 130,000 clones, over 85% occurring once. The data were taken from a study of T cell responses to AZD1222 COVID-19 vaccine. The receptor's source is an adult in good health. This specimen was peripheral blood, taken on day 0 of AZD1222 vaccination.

The CDR3 loop is CASSPNTYEQYF. The CDR3 nucleotides are TGCGCCAGCAGCCCAAACACCTACGAGCAGTACTTC. V usage is TRBV4-1 and J usage is TRBJ2-7; D gene unclear. Germline V gives CDR1 MGHRA, CDR2 YSYEKL. With 4 bases removed from V and 2 bases from J, the gap between germline ends came to 6 bases. CDR3 length: 12 residues.